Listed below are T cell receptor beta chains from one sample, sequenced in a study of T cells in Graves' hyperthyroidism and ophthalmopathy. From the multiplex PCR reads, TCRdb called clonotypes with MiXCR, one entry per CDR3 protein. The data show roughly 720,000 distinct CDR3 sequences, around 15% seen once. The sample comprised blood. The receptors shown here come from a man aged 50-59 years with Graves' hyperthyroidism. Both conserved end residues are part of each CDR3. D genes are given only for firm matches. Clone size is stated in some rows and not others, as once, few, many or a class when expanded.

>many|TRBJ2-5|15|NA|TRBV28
CASNPPGGSTETQYF
TGTGCCAGCAACCCACCCGGGGGATCTACGGAGACCCAGTACTTC
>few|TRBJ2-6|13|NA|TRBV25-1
CASSADGLGVLTF
TGTGCCAGCAGTGCCGACGGGCTCGGCGTCCTGACTTTC
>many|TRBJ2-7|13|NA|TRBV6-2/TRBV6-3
CASSYLKGYKQYF
TGTGCCAGCAGTTACTTGAAGGGTTACAAGCAGTACTTC
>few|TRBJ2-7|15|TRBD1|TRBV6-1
CASKRDRGLFAEQYF
TGTGCCAGCAAAAGGGACAGGGGGCTTTTCGCCGAGCAGTACTTC
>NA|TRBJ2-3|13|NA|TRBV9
CASSHGGGDTQYF
TGTGCCAGCAGCCACGGAGGGGGAGATACGCAGTATTTT
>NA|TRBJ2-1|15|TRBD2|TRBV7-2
CASRFEAGGPDEQFF
TGTGCCAGCAGATTCGAGGCGGGAGGACCCGATGAGCAGTTCTTC
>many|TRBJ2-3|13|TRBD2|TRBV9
CASSVGGEDTQYF
TGTGCCAGCAGCGTTGGGGGGGAAGATACGCAGTATTTT
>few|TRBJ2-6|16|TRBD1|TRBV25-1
CASSGQGYSGANVLTF
TGTGCCAGCAGCGGACAGGGGTACTCTGGGGCCAACGTCCTGACTTTC
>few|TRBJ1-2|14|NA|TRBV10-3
CAISGQDTNYGYTF
TGTGCCATCAGTGGACAGGATACTAACTATGGCTACACCTTC
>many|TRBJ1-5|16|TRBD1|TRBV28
CASRDRGVYSNQPQHF
TGTGCCAGCAGGGACAGGGGCGTTTACAGCAATCAGCCCCAGCATTTT
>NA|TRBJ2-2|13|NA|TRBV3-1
CASSQAPRGELFF
TGTGCCAGCAGCCAAGCCCCCAGAGGGGAGCTGTTTTTT
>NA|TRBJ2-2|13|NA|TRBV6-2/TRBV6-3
CASRFDGTGELFF
TGTGCCAGCAGGTTTGATGGGACCGGGGAGCTGTTTTTT
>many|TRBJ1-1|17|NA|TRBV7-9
CASIHGGGKLGDTEAFF
TGTGCCAGCATCCATGGGGGAGGGAAGTTAGGGGACACTGAAGCTTTCTTT
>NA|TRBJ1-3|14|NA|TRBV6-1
CASFPRGSGNTIYF
TGTGCCAGCTTCCCCCGGGGCTCTGGAAACACCATATATTTT
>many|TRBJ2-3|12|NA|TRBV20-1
CSATAGTDTQYF
TGCAGTGCTACCGCGGGCACAGATACGCAGTATTTT
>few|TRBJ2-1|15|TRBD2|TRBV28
CASSPREASYNEQFF
TGTGCCAGCAGTCCTCGGGAGGCCTCCTACAATGAGCAGTTCTTC